One sample yielded the 4 T cell receptor beta chains listed below, sequenced in a study of CD8 T cells in Susac syndrome. RNA totalling about 0.5 to 1 ug underwent reverse transcription with random hexamers. TCRdb fed the immunoSEQ multiplex PCR reads into MiXCR, producing one record per CDR3 protein. The data contain tens of thousands of distinct CDR3 sequences, roughly 93% of them singletons. Sequencing input: CD8+ T cells from PBMCs. Every receptor here comes from a human donor in good health.

J is TRBJ2-1 and V is TRBV5-6; no firm D call. The CDR3 runs 11 residues. V shed 4 bases and J shed 10 bases, with 9 bases lying between them. The V gene's germline CDR1 is SGHDT and CDR2 YYEEEE. The DNA of the CDR3 is TGTGCCAGCAGCCCCCCTCGGGAGCAGTTCTTC. Translating it yields CASSPPREQFF.

V and J are TRBV9 and TRBJ2-7, with a weak D call TRBD2 (6 bases). There are 13 residues in the CDR3. Germline CDR1 SGDLS, CDR2 YYNGEE. V lost 0 bases and J 7 bases, leaving 11 bases between the germline ends. CDR3 protein: CASSVEVGREQYF. In DNA, the CDR3 is TGTGCCAGCAGCGTAGAGGTGGGGAGGGAGCAGTACTTC.

The chain combines TRBV6-2 or TRBV6-3 with TRBJ2-3; TRBD2 might be the D (5 bases). The CDR3 runs to 16 residues. Looked up from germline, CDR1 is MNHEY and CDR2 is SVGEGT. The V end was cut by 2 bases, the J end by 3 bases, with 15 bases between. The CDR3 DNA reads TGTGCCAGCAGTTACACCGCGGGCGATCAAACAGATACGCAGTATTTT. Encoded protein: CASSYTAGDQTDTQYF.

The rearrangement links TRBV7-9 to TRBJ2-5, with D perhaps matching TRBD1 or TRBD2 (6 bases each). The CDR3 has 17 residues. V dropped 5 bases and J dropped 4 bases, with 23 bases sitting between them. The germline V gene has CDR1 SEHNR and CDR2 FQNEAQ (reference sequence). The CDR3: CASSSRGGGRSSETQYF. The CDR3 DNA follows: TGTGCCAGCAGCAGCCGTGGTGGGGGGCGCTCATCAGAGACCCAGTACTTC.